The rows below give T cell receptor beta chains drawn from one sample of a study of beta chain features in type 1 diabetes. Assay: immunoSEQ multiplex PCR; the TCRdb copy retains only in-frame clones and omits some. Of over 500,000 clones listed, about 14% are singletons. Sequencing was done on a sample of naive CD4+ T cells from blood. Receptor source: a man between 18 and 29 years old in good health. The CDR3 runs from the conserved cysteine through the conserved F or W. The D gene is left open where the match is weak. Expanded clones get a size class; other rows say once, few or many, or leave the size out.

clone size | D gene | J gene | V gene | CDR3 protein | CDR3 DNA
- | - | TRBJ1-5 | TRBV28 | CASSWGRQPQHF | TGTGCCAGCAGCTGGGGGAGGCAGCCCCAGCATTTT
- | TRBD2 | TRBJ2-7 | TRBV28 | CASSLAGGGYEQYF | TGTGCCAGCAGCCTAGCGGGAGGGGGTTACGAGCAGTACTTC
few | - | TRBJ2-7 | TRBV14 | CASSPPLGLGRSYEQYF | TGTGCCAGCAGCCCACCTCTTGGATTAGGACGCTCCTACGAGCAGTACTTC
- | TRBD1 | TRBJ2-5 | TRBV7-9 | CASSFTGTGLAGDF | TGTGCCAGCAGCTTTACCGGGACAGGGCTGGCTGGTGACTTC
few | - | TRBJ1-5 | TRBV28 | CASSWTNPRQPQHF | TGTGCCAGCAGTTGGACCAACCCTAGACAGCCCCAGCATTTT
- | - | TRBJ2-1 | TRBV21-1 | CASSKRGVVAGSSYNEQFF | TGTGCCAGCAGCAAAAGGGGGGTCGTAGCGGGTAGCTCCTACAATGAGCAGTTCTTC
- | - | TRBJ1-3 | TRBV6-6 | CASSYRTLGGNTIYF | TGTGCCAGCAGTTACAGGACTTTGGGAGGAAACACCATATATTTT
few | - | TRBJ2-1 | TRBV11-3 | CASSLLSHEQFF | TGTGCCAGCAGCTTATTGAGTCATGAGCAGTTCTTC
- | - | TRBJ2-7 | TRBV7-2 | CASSSGGRGHEQYF | TGTGCCAGCAGCTCCGGGGGCAGGGGTCACGAGCAGTACTTC
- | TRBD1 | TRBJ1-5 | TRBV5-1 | CASGTGGPGQPQHF | TGCGCCAGCGGGACAGGGGGCCCAGGTCAGCCCCAGCATTTT
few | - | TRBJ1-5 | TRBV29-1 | CSVELSGGNQPQHF | TGCAGCGTTGAATTAAGCGGGGGCAATCAGCCCCAGCATTTT
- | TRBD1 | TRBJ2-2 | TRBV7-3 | CASSARTGANTGELFF | TGTGCCAGCAGCGCACGGACAGGAGCGAACACCGGGGAGCTGTTTTTT
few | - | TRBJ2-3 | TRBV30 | CAWSATGTSTDTQYF | TGTGCCTGGAGTGCGACAGGGACTAGCACAGATACGCAGTATTTT
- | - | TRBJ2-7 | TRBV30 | CAWGSGSGRLHEQYF | TGTGCCTGGGGAAGCGGGTCGGGGAGGTTGCACGAGCAGTACTTC
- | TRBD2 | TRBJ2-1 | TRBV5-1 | CASSSIAGAHNEQFF | TGCGCCAGCAGCTCAATAGCGGGGGCCCACAATGAGCAGTTCTTC
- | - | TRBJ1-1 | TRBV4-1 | CASSTRDRQGTEAFF | TGCGCCAGCAGCACACGGGACCGGCAGGGCACTGAAGCTTTCTTT
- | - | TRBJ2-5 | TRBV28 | CASSFAGAVETQYF | TGTGCCAGCAGTTTTGCAGGGGCCGTGGAGACCCAGTACTTC
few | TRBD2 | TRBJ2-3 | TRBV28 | CASSQVAGGGTDTQYF | TGTGCCAGCAGTCAAGTAGCGGGAGGAGGCACAGATACGCAGTATTTT
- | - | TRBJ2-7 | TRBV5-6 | CASSQTRVYEQYF | TGTGCCAGCAGCCAGACCAGGGTATACGAGCAGTACTTC
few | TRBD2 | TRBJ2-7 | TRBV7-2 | CASSSPTSGRNF | TGTGCCAGCAGCTCCCCGACTAGCGGGCGTAACTTC
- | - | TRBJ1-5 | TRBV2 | CASSVGPNQPQHF | TGTGCCAGCAGTGTTGGGCCCAATCAGCCCCAGCATTTT
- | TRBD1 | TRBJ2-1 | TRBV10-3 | CAIRGGQEGKSSYNEQFF | TGTGCCATCAGGGGGGGACAGGAAGGAAAGAGCTCCTACAATGAGCAGTTCTTC